What follows are 26 T cell receptor beta chains derived from one specimen sequenced in a study of Graves' ophthalmopathy and Graves' hyperthyroidism. Amplification of the TCR beta CDR3 regions used RNA transcripts (as template). The first round was an RT-PCR with HTBI primers, and the second round was a multiplex PCR. From the multiplex PCR reads, TCRdb called clonotypes with MiXCR, one entry per CDR3 protein. The profile covers about 400,000 distinct CDR3 sequences, with roughly 21% appearing a single time and approximately 3% taken by the ten largest. The sample was peripheral blood. These receptors were obtained from a woman in her late teens or twenties with stable Graves' hyperthyroidism.

This clonotype was observed at least ten times. V is TRBV20-1 and J is TRBJ1-1; unclear D gene. This CDR3 has 11 residues. V lost 0 bases to trimming and J lost 8 bases, with 7 bases between them. CDR1 is DFQATT, CDR2 SNEGSKA, per germline (reference sequence). Here the CDR3 reads CSARDQTEAFF. The CDR3 coding sequence is TGCAGTGCTAGAGATCAGACGGAAGCTTTCTTT.

In its sample, this clonotype was seen many times. The J gene is TRBJ2-7, the V gene TRBV6-1; TRBD2 matches at 10 bases. The ends lost 6 bases at V and 5 bases at J; junction bases unmatched: 13. The CDR3 totals 16 residues. CDR1 is MNHNS, CDR2 SASEGT, per germline. For the CDR3, the DNA is TGTGCCAGCAGACCCCGGGGAGCGGGGGGGCTCAACGAGCAGTACTTC. This translates into CASRPRGAGGLNEQYF.

This clonotype was seen at least ten times. The chain links TRBV28 to TRBJ2-2; TRBD2 aligns across 7 bases. Trimming at V came to 6 bases and at J to 2 bases, leaving 12 bases not matched to a gene. Germline V gene lookup returns CDR1 MDHEN and CDR2 SYDVKM. The CDR3 totals 17 residues. The CDR3 region is CASSQPQGGRNTGELFF. In nucleotides, the CDR3 is TGTGCCAGCAGCCAACCCCAAGGCGGGAGAAACACCGGGGAGCTGTTTTTT.

This clonotype was detected a few times. This chain uses TRBV30 with TRBJ1-2; D gene unclear. This CDR3 is 13 amino acids long. Per germline, CDR1 GTSNPN and CDR2 SVGIG (reference sequence). The V and J ends lost 4 bases and 6 bases respectively, with 15 bases between them. CDR3 sequence (DNA): TGTGCCTGGACCCGCGAGACTGATGATGGCTACACCTTC. It specifies CAWTRETDDGYTF. Together with reference TRBV30 and TRBJ1-2, the CDR3 gives the full variable domain: SQTIHQWPATLVQPVGSPLSLECTVEGTSNPNLYWYRQAAGRGLQLLFYSVGIGQISSEVPQNLSASRPQDRQFILSSKKLLLSDSGFYLCAWTRETDDGYTFGSGTRLTVV.

V usage is TRBV2 and J usage is TRBJ2-5, with 7 nucleotides matching TRBD1. This CDR3 is 15 amino acids long. Germline V gives CDR1 SNHLY, CDR2 FYNNEI. The ends lost 6 bases at V and 2 bases at J; junction bases unmatched: 9. CDR3 loop: CASRQNRGRQETQYF. Written as DNA, the CDR3 is TGTGCCAGCAGGCAGAACAGGGGTCGGCAAGAGACCCAGTACTTC.

This clonotype came up a few times. The chain recombines TRBV6-5 with TRBJ2-5; TRBD1 matches at 8 bases. V was pared by 4 bases and J by 0 bases, with 4 bases of the junction left unmatched. CDR3 size: 15 residues. Germline values: CDR1 MNHEY, CDR2 SVGAGI. CDR3 sequence (DNA): TGTGCCAGCAGTTCCCGGACAGGGCACCAAGAGACCCAGTACTTC. Amino acid sequence: CASSSRTGHQETQYF.

This clonotype was observed a few times. This sequence joins TRBV11-1 and TRBJ2-7; tentative D call: TRBD1 (6 bases). The CDR3 is made up of 14 amino acids. Germline V gives CDR1 SGHAT, CDR2 FQDESV (reference sequence). V lost 5 bases, J lost 2 bases, and 13 bases lay in between. Written as DNA, the CDR3 is TGTGCCAGCAGCCGAGGACAGAGAACCTACGAGCAGTACTTC. As protein: CASSRGQRTYEQYF. Using reference TRBV11-1 and TRBJ2-7 for the parts outside the CDR3, the full variable domain is EAEVAQSPRYKITEKSQAVAFWCDPISGHATLYWYRQILGQGPELLVQFQDESVVDDSQLPKDRFSAERLKGVDSTLKIQPAELGDSAMYLCASSRGQRTYEQYFGPGTRLTVT.

This clonotype has ten or more counts. The chain couples TRBV19 to TRBJ2-7, with 10 bases that match TRBD2. V trimming: 6 bases; J trimming: 2 bases; junction bases outside the gene matches: 13. Germline values: CDR1 LNHDA, CDR2 SQIVND (reference sequence). CDR3 size: 17 residues. CDR3 in amino acids: CASSQTSGSHTTYEQYF. As DNA, the CDR3 is TGTGCCAGTAGCCAGACTAGCGGGTCCCACACAACCTACGAGCAGTACTTC.

This clonotype appeared many times. The chain combines TRBV3-1 with TRBJ2-7; 9 positions match TRBD2. The CDR3 loop spans 16 amino acids. Germline trimming cut 4 bases from V and 5 bases from J; bases unmatched to any gene: 12. CDR1 is LGHDT, CDR2 YNNKEL, per germline (reference sequence). The chain's CDR3 is CASSPTGGRGSHEQYF. The CDR3, as DNA: TGTGCCAGCAGCCCAACAGGCGGGAGGGGATCCCACGAGCAGTACTTC.

This clonotype was counted at least ten times. V is TRBV12-3 or TRBV12-4 and J is TRBJ1-1, with unresolved D. This CDR3 region has 13 residues. The V and J ends lost 7 bases and 1 base respectively, with 10 bases between them. In nucleotides, the CDR3 is TGTGCCAGCATTCCTACGACGAACACTGAAGCTTTCTTT. Its protein is CASIPTTNTEAFF.

This clonotype occurred many times. The chain employs TRBV6-2 or TRBV6-3 and TRBJ1-5; D is perhaps TRBD1 (6 bases). Germline values: CDR1 MNHEY, CDR2 SVGEGT. The CDR3 has 14 amino acids. V lost 0 bases to trimming and J lost 5 bases, with 8 bases between them. CDR3 protein: CASSYSGAHQPQHF. The CDR3 nucleotides read TGTGCCAGCAGTTACTCGGGGGCCCATCAGCCCCAGCATTTT.

The sample holds many counts of this clonotype. This chain links TRBV4-1 with TRBJ2-7; D is uncertain. The germline V gene has CDR1 MGHRA and CDR2 YSYEKL. The CDR3 has 15 amino acids. V dropped 2 bases and J dropped 0 bases, with 11 bases sitting between them. The CDR3 nucleotides read TGCGCCAGCAGCCAACCAAAAGACGGCTCCTACGAGCAGTACTTC. Translating gives CASSQPKDGSYEQYF.

This clonotype has ten or more counts. The rearrangement links TRBV15 to TRBJ2-1; no definite D call. V was clipped by 0 bases and J by 7 bases, with 10 bases between them. Germline CDR1 reads LNHNV; CDR2 reads YYDKDF (reference sequence). CDR3 length: 14 residues. The CDR3 DNA is TGTGCCACCAGCAGAGAAGGAGCAGTAAATGAGCAGTTCTTC. Its protein product is CATSREGAVNEQFF. Filled out from reference TRBV15 and TRBJ2-1, the complete variable domain reads DAMVIQNPRYQVTQFGKPVTLSCSQTLNHNVMYWYQQKSSQAPKLLFHYYDKDFNNEADTPDNFQSRRPNTSFCFLDIRSPGLGDTAMYLCATSREGAVNEQFFGPGTRLTVL.

This clonotype was counted at least ten times. The chain couples TRBV4-2 to TRBJ1-2; TRBD1 matches 7 bases. Trimming at V came to 4 bases and at J to 4 bases, leaving 24 bases not matched to a gene. CDR3 length: 20 residues. CDR1 and CDR2 from the germline V gene are LGHNA and YNFKEQ. The CDR3 region has the DNA TGTGCCAGCAGCCCACGAGGGGGCGCGGGTGATGTCGGGGGGATCTATGGCTACACCTTC. Its protein product is CASSPRGGAGDVGGIYGYTF.

The V call is TRBV11-2, the J call TRBJ2-6; perhaps TRBD1 as D (6 bases). Germline CDR1 is SGHAT and CDR2 is FQNNGV. The CDR3 length is 18 residues. Trimming removed 2 bases at V and 0 bases at J, with 14 bases between. The CDR3 DNA reads as TGTGCCAGCAGCTTAATCTCTGACAGGCCCTCTGGGGCCAACGTCCTGACTTTC. Its protein is CASSLISDRPSGANVLTF.

This clonotype has a count of ten or more. This rearrangement joins TRBV6-4 to TRBJ1-2; the D gene is possibly TRBD1 (5 bases). V was shortened by 3 bases and J by 2 bases, with 10 bases between the two germline ends. Germline V gene sequence: CDR1 MRHNA, CDR2 SNTAGT. The length of the CDR3 is 14 residues. The CDR3 spells CASSETGENYGYTF. The CDR3 DNA reads as TGTGCCAGCAGTGAGACGGGGGAAAACTATGGCTACACCTTC.

This clonotype was detected a few times. V gene TRBV6-2 or TRBV6-3 combines with J gene TRBJ1-6; maybe TRBD1 (5 bases). The V and J ends lost 6 bases and 9 bases respectively, with 18 bases between them. From germline, CDR1 is MNHEY and CDR2 SVGEGT. The CDR3 length is 15 residues. The CDR3 nucleotides are TGTGCCAGCAGCCGCGATTGGGGGATTAGTTCACCCCTCCACTTT. Translating gives CASSRDWGISSPLHF.

In this sample, this clonotype turned up many times. The chain employs TRBV10-3 and TRBJ1-5; D is unresolved. The CDR3 sequence is 13 residues long. Trimming stripped 4 bases from V and 1 base from J, with 5 bases between. Germline CDR1 and CDR2: ENHRY and SYGVKD. The CDR3: CAISGPSNQPQHF. As DNA, the CDR3 is TGTGCCATCAGTGGCCCAAGCAATCAGCCCCAGCATTTT.

This clonotype was seen a few times. The V and J genes are TRBV11-2 and TRBJ1-3; 8 positions match TRBD1. This CDR3 contains 17 residues. CDR1 and CDR2 from the germline V gene are SGHAT and FQNNGV. Trimming took 7 bases from V and 3 from J; bases not matched to a gene: 14. The DNA for the CDR3 is TGTGCCAGCACCAGATTGGGGACAGGCGAATTTGGAAACACCATATATTTT. It encodes CASTRLGTGEFGNTIYF. Filled out from reference TRBV11-2 and TRBJ1-3, the complete variable domain reads EAGVAQSPRYKIIEKRQSVAFWCNPISGHATLYWYQQILGQGPKLLIQFQNNGVVDDSQLPKDRFSAERLKGVDSTLKIQPAKLEDSAVYLCASTRLGTGEFGNTIYFGEGSWLTVV.

A note on this clonotype: This may come from a read error, since a much larger clone is one base off. The genes are TRBV3-1 and TRBJ1-1, with a possible D match to TRBD1 (5 bases). Germline CDR1 is LGHDT and CDR2 is YNNKEL (reference sequence). The CDR3 spans 13 residues. CDR3 DNA: TGTGCCAGCAGCCATGGGGGAAACACTGAAGCTGTCTTT. Translating gives CASSHGGNTEAVF.

This clonotype has a count of ten or more. This chain joins TRBV29-1 and TRBJ2-7, with TRBD1 matching over 8 bases. Germline assignment: CDR1 SQVTM and CDR2 ANQGSEA. The CDR3 extends over 16 amino acids. V dropped 2 bases and J dropped 2; count of bases not matched to a gene: 11. The CDR3 loop is CSVERFGQGATYEQYF. The CDR3 DNA reads as TGCAGCGTTGAAAGGTTCGGCCAGGGGGCGACCTACGAGCAGTACTTC.

In this sample, this clonotype turned up a few times. The rearrangement uses TRBV20-1 and TRBJ1-2, with TRBD1 as a possible D gene (5 bases). CDR3 length: 13 amino acids. Trimming stripped 0 bases from V and 2 bases from J, with 7 bases between. Per germline, CDR1 DFQATT and CDR2 SNEGSKA (reference sequence). The CDR3 DNA follows: TGCAGTGCTAGAGAAGGGGTAAACTATGGCTACACCTTC. This sequence encodes CSAREGVNYGYTF.

This clonotype showed up many times. The chain has TRBV12-3 or TRBV12-4 and TRBJ1-5, with TRBD1 matching 10 bases. This CDR3 region has 15 residues. V lost 5 bases to trimming and J lost 6 bases; unmatched junction nucleotides: 7. CDR3 sequence: CASSPDRGGVQPQHF. The DNA for the CDR3 is TGTGCCAGCAGTCCGGACAGGGGGGGAGTTCAGCCCCAGCATTTT.

This clonotype was picked up many times. The J gene is TRBJ1-2, the V gene TRBV6-5; D is unclear. The CDR3 runs 13 residues. Germline loops: CDR1 MNHEY, CDR2 SVGAGI. With 2 bases removed from V and 8 bases from J, the gap between germline ends came to 12 bases. The DNA of the CDR3 is TGTGCCAGCAGTTACACAGTTACATGGGGCTACACCTTC. Amino acids: CASSYTVTWGYTF.

The sample holds many counts of this clonotype. The chain has TRBV19 and TRBJ2-3; TRBD2 might be the D (6 bases). Deletions cut 9 bases from V and 3 bases from J, with 22 bases between. CDR1 and CDR2 (germline): LNHDA, SQIVND (reference sequence). The CDR3 is 16 residues long. This CDR3 is CASRSAGRGTTDTQYF. The CDR3 DNA reads as TGTGCCAGCAGGAGCGCGGGGCGCGGTACAACAGATACGCAGTATTTT.

Ten or more counts support this clonotype. The chain has TRBV2 and TRBJ2-7, with a weak D call TRBD2 (5 bases). Trimming took off 3 bases at V and 6 bases at J, with 15 bases between the two ends. Germline V lookup: CDR1 SNHLY, CDR2 FYNNEI. This CDR3 is built from 14 residues. The CDR3 DNA reads TGTGCCAGCAGTGAGAGGGTCCTAGTCGGCGAGCAGTACTTC. The encoded protein is CASSERVLVGEQYF.